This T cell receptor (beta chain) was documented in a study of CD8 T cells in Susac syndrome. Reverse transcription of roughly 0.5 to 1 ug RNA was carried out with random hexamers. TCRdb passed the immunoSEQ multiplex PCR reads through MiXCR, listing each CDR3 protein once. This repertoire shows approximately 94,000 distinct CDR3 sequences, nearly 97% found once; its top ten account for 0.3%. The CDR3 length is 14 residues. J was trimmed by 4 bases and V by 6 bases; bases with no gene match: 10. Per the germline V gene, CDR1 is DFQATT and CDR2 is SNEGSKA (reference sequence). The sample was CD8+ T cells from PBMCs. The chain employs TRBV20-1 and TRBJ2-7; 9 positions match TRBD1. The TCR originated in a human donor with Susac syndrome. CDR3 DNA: TGCAGTGCCCCGTTGTGGGACAGGGCATACGAGCAGTACTTC. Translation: CSAPLWDRAYEQYF.